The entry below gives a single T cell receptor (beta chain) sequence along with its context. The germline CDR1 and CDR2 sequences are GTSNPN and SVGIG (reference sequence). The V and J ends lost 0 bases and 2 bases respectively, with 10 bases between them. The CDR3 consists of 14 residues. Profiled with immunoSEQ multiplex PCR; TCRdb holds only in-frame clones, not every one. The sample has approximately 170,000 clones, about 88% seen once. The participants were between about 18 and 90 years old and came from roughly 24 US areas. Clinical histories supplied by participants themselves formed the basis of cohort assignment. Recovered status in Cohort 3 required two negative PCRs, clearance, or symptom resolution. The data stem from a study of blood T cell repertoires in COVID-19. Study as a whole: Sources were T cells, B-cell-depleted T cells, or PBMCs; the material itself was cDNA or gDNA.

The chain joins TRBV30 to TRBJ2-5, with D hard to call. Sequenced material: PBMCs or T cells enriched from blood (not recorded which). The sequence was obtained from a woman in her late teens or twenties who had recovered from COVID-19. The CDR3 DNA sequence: TGTGCCTGGAGTGTACTAAACGGGCAAGAGACCCAGTACTTC. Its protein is CAWSVLNGQETQYF. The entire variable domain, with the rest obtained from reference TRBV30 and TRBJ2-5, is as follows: SQTIHQWPATLVQPVGSPLSLECTVEGTSNPNLYWYRQAAGRGLQLLFYSVGIGQISSEVPQNLSASRPQDRQFILSSKKLLLSDSGFYLCAWSVLNGQETQYFGPGTRLLVL.